This T cell receptor beta chain was identified in a study of naive and memory T cell subsets. General study findings and limits: Possibly reflecting memory cells re-expressing CD45RA, a few larger clonotypes occurred in naive repertoires, especially CD8. Over 90% of naive TCR sequences appeared only once after error correction, unlike memory subsets. TCR counts from RNA may reflect activation-linked expression changes.

The V end was cut by 2 bases, the J end by 9 bases, with 14 bases between. The CDR3 extends over 14 amino acids. Germline V CDR1 and CDR2: LGHNA, YSLEER. The beta constant-region primer was an equimolar mix of two oligonucleotides covering TRBC1 and TRBC2. Nested alpha and beta constant-region primers with the SP2 primer drove four PCR rounds on ligated cDNA. TCRdb redid the calling of the UMI-ligation and nested PCR reads with MiXCR, one entry per CDR3 protein. This table has about 150,000 distinct CDR3 sequences, approximately 22% appearing once. About this clonotype: Its specificity is unknown.

The rearrangement links TRBV4-3 to TRBJ1-5; weak D call: TRBD1 (5 bases). This receptor was obtained from a human donor in good health. Sequences were obtained from naive CD4+ T cells from blood. The CDR3 nucleotides read TGCGCCAGCAGCCAATATTACCGGGGGTCGCCCCAGCATTTT. Translated: CASSQYYRGSPQHF.